This T cell receptor beta chain derives from a study of T cell changes during pregnancy in multiple sclerosis (dated by TCRdb to about 2019). For context, the study as a whole: Changes in the T cell repertoire over the course of pregnancy were examined in this study in women with multiple sclerosis.

Library construction relied on the immunoSEQ multiplex PCR assay. The table comes from immuneACCESS by way of TCRdb, which keeps in-frame sequences with V and J called. Part of the clones is missing from these tables; in studies checked, under half for an unresolved V gene and the rest for unknown reasons. The sample yields under 80,000 clones; around 90% were counted once. The ten largest clones represent 0.45% to 0.55% of the sample. The germline V gene gives CDR1 as SGHRS and CDR2 as YFSETQ. Counted from cysteine to phenylalanine, this CDR3 has 20 amino acids. Solely the CDR3 DNA is kept, with 60 bases framed from the first base. Compared with germline, V lacks 0 bases and J lacks 2 bases; bases without a gene match: 9. As regards this clone: No cognate antigen has been identified for it. One base away there is no much larger clone; base qualities are not given.

The chain is assembled from TRBV5-1 and TRBJ2-1; TRBD2 fits 15 bases in the junction. Source: CD4+ T cells from peripheral blood mononuclear cells, taken in the second trimester of pregnancy. The receptor was derived from a female donor with multiple sclerosis, enrolled in a pregnancy study. The CDR3 protein sequence reads: CASSLAGTSGRIVAYNEQFF. The bases are TGCGCCAGCAGCTTGGCTGGGACTAGCGGGAGGATAGTCGCCTACAATGAGCAGTTCTTC. Reference TRBV5-1 and TRBJ2-1 genes cover what lies past the CDR3, so the full variable domain is KAGVTQTPRYLIKTRGQQVTLSCSPISGHRSVSWYQQTPGQGLQFLFEYFSETQRNKGNFPGRFSGRQFSNSRSEMNVSTLELGDSALYLCASSLAGTSGRIVAYNEQFFGPGTRLTVL.